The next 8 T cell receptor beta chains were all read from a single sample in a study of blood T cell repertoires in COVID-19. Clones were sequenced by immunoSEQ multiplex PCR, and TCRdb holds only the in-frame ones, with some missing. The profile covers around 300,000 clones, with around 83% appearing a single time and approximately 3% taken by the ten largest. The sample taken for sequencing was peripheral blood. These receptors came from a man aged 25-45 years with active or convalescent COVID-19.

The CDR3 bases are TGTGCCAGCAGTTACGGCAGCGGGAACGCAGATACGCAGTATTTT. Translation: CASSYGSGNADTQYF. This chain links TRBV6-6 with TRBJ2-3; 7 bases agree with TRBD2. Looked up from germline, CDR1 is MNHNY and CDR2 is SVGAGI (reference sequence). The CDR3 is made up of 15 amino acids. V lost 2 bases, J lost 4 bases, and 6 bases stayed unmatched.

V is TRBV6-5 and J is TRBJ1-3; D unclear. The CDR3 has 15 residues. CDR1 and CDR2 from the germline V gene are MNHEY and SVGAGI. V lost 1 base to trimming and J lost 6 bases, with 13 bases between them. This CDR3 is CASSYFPGRENTIYF. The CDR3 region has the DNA TGTGCCAGCAGTTACTTCCCGGGGAGGGAAAACACCATATATTTT.

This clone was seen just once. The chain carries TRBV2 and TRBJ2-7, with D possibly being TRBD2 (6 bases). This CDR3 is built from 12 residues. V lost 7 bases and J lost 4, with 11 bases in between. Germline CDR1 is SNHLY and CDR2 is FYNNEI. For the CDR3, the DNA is TGTGCCAGCAACCCGGGGAGGTACGAGCAGTACTTC. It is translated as CASNPGRYEQYF. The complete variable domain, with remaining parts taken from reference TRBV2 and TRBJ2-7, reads EPEVTQTPSHQVTQMGQEVILRCVPISNHLYFYWYRQILGQKVEFLVSFYNNEISEKSEIFDDQFSVERPDGSNFTLKIRSTKLEDSAMYFCASNPGRYEQYFGPGTRLTVT.

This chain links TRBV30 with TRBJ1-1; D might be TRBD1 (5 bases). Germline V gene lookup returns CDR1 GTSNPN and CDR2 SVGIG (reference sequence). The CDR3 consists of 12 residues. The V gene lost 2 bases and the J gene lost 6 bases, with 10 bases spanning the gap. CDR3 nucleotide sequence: TGTGCCTGGAGTCCGGGGGACGCTGAAGCTTTCTTT. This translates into CAWSPGDAEAFF. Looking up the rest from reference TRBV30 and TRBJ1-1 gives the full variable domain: SQTIHQWPATLVQPVGSPLSLECTVEGTSNPNLYWYRQAAGRGLQLLFYSVGIGQISSEVPQNLSASRPQDRQFILSSKKLLLSDSGFYLCAWSPGDAEAFFGQGTRLTVV.

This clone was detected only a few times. CDR3 DNA: TGTGCCAGTAGCGGGGGATCAGGGCAGCCCCAGCATTTT. Encoded protein: CASSGGSGQPQHF. The chain recombines TRBV19 with TRBJ1-5; TRBD1 might be the D (5 bases). CDR3 size: 13 residues. Per germline, CDR1 LNHDA and CDR2 SQIVND (reference sequence). V lost 6 bases and J 7 bases, leaving 13 bases between the germline ends. The variable domain in full, completed from reference TRBV19 and TRBJ1-5, reads DGGITQSPKYLFRKEGQNVTLSCEQNLNHDAMYWYRQDPGQGLRLIYYSQIVNDFQKGDIAEGYSVSREKKESFPLTVTSAQKNPTAFYLCASSGGSGQPQHFGDGTRLSIL.

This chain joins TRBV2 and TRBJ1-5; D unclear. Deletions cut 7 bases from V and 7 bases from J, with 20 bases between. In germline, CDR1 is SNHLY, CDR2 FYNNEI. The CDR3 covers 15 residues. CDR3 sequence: CASNPRVGPGQPQHF. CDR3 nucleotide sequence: TGTGCCAGCAACCCCCGGGTAGGGCCGGGGCAGCCCCAGCATTTT.

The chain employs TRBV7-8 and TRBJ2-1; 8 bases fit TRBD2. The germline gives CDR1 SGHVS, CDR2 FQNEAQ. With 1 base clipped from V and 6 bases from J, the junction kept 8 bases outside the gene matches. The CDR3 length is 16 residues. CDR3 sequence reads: CASSLVGSGALNEQFF. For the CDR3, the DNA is TGTGCCAGCAGCTTAGTGGGTAGCGGGGCTCTCAATGAGCAGTTCTTC.

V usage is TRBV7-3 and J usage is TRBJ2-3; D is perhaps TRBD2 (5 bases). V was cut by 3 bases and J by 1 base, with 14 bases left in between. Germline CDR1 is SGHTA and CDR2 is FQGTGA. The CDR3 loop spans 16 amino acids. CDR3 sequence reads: CASSFQRGHGTDTQYF. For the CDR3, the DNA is TGTGCCAGCAGCTTTCAACGGGGTCATGGCACAGATACGCAGTATTTT.